The clone carrying this TCR beta chain was recorded at least ten times. The CDR3 contains 15 residues. Trimming removed 4 bases at V and 1 base at J, with 15 bases between. Germline values: CDR1 SGHRS, CDR2 YFSETQ. The data stem from a study of T cells after yellow fever vaccination. TCRdb ran MiXCR on the 5' RACE reads and lists one entry per CDR3 protein. Of around 300,000 distinct CDR3 sequences listed, around 4.5% are singletons. The clonotype originates from a man aged 18-30 years who received the YFV17D yellow fever vaccine. The chain couples TRBV5-1 to TRBJ2-7; maybe TRBD2 (5 bases). This specimen was PBMCs, taken 15 days after the yellow fever booster vaccination. The CDR3 coding sequence is TGCGCCAGCAGCCCCGCCGGGGTGTCATCCTACGAGCAGTACTTC. Translation: CASSPAGVSSYEQYF.